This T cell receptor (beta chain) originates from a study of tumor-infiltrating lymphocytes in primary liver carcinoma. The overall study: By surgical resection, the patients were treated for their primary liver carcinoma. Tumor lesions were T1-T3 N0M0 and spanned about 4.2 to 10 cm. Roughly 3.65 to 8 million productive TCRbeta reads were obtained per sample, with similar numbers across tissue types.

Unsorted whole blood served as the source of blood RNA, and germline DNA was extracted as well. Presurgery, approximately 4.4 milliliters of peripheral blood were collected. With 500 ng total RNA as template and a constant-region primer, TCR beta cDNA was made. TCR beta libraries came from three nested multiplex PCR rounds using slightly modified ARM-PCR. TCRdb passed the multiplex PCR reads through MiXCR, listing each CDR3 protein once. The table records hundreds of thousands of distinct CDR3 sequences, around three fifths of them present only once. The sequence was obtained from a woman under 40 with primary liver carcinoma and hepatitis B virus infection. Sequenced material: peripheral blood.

CDR3 in amino acids: CANTSRGGTEAFF. CDR3 nucleotide sequence: TGTGCCAATACTTCAAGGGGGGGGACTGAAGCTTTCTTT. The chain recombines TRBV6-5 with TRBJ1-1; the D gene is possibly TRBD1 (6 bases). V was cut by 10 bases and J by 5 bases, with 17 bases left in between. The CDR3 has 13 amino acids. Germline V CDR1 and CDR2: MNHEY, SVGAGI.